A selection of T cell receptor beta chains follows, all from one sample in a study of blood T cell repertoires in COVID-19. Method: immunoSEQ multiplex PCR; TCRdb's copy keeps in-frame clones and lacks some. The top ten clones hold around an eighth of a sample with approximately 400,000 clones, about 87% of them seen once. The sequenced sample consisted of peripheral blood. All receptors derive from a woman between 50 and 59 years old with COVID-19, enrolled during active disease. Both conserved end residues are part of each CDR3. D genes are given only for firm matches.

J: TRBJ2-1
V: TRBV6-4
D: NA
CDR3: CASSWGLSSYNEQFF

J: TRBJ1-1
V: TRBV2
D: TRBD1
CDR3: CASSEDRRDTEAFF

J: TRBJ1-2
V: TRBV5-4
D: NA
CDR3: CASSLVGANYGYTF

J: TRBJ2-3
V: TRBV5-1
D: NA
CDR3: CASSYRSDTDTQYF

J: TRBJ2-1
V: TRBV5-8
D: TRBD2
CDR3: CASSFPHSGGSNEQFF

J: TRBJ1-4
V: TRBV2
D: NA
CDR3: CASSYRLELFF

J: TRBJ2-7
V: TRBV29-1
D: NA
CDR3: CSVRVTGGHEQYF

J: TRBJ2-2
V: TRBV18
D: TRBD1
CDR3: CASSPPGQGYPGELFF

J: TRBJ2-1
V: TRBV5-1
D: NA
CDR3: CASSLLDSSWQFF

J: TRBJ2-7
V: TRBV7-9
D: NA
CDR3: CASSLDPGDEQYF

J: TRBJ2-7
V: TRBV3-1/TRBV3-2
D: NA
CDR3: CASSQEWRSSYEQYF

J: TRBJ2-6
V: TRBV7-3
D: TRBD1
CDR3: CASSLDRAGANVLTF

J: TRBJ2-4
V: TRBV11-1
D: NA
CDR3: CASSLERENIQYF

J: TRBJ1-1
V: TRBV7-2
D: TRBD1
CDR3: CASSLRQGRSTEAFF

J: TRBJ1-1
V: TRBV7-2
D: NA
CDR3: CASSLAGGGFTEAFF

J: TRBJ1-1
V: TRBV29-1
D: NA
CDR3: CSVDSTEAFF

J: TRBJ2-1
V: TRBV19
D: TRBD2
CDR3: CASATGGGYNEQFF

J: TRBJ2-1
V: TRBV6-5
D: NA
CDR3: CASSRSYNEQFF

J: TRBJ1-3
V: TRBV3-1/TRBV3-2
D: NA
CDR3: CASSQAVLEGGNTIYF

J: TRBJ1-3
V: TRBV5-1
D: NA
CDR3: CASSLEASRGNTIYF

J: TRBJ2-1
V: TRBV6-2/TRBV6-3
D: TRBD2
CDR3: CASSSSGGAGEQFF

J: TRBJ1-1
V: TRBV5-1
D: TRBD1
CDR3: CASSLDRANTEAFF

J: TRBJ2-7
V: TRBV5-3
D: TRBD1
CDR3: CARSSGQGGPYEQYF

J: TRBJ1-5
V: TRBV19
D: NA
CDR3: CADLVQPQHF

J: TRBJ1-2
V: TRBV6-5
D: NA
CDR3: CASMELNYGYTF

J: TRBJ1-2
V: TRBV6-5
D: NA
CDR3: CASSYSRGTGGYTF

J: TRBJ2-3
V: TRBV2
D: NA
CDR3: CASSLDRSTDTQYF

J: TRBJ2-7
V: TRBV2
D: TRBD1
CDR3: CASRSRDSSYEQYF

J: TRBJ2-5
V: TRBV19
D: TRBD2
CDR3: CASSRVLSSGGQETQYF

J: TRBJ1-3
V: TRBV9
D: TRBD1
CDR3: CASSLGDSGNTIYF

J: TRBJ2-7
V: TRBV14
D: NA
CDR3: CASSQAGWQYF

J: TRBJ1-6
V: TRBV6-6
D: NA
CDR3: CASSPQGYGSPLHF

J: TRBJ1-3
V: TRBV3-1/TRBV3-2
D: NA
CDR3: CASSQDPGSGNTIYF

J: TRBJ1-1
V: TRBV2
D: NA
CDR3: CASINDRQNTEAFF

J: TRBJ1-1
V: TRBV14
D: NA
CDR3: CASSRQAVDTEAFF

J: TRBJ2-7
V: TRBV29-1
D: NA
CDR3: CSARYTYEQYF

J: TRBJ1-5
V: TRBV19
D: NA
CDR3: CASSTQGNQPQHF

J: TRBJ2-7
V: TRBV11-2
D: NA
CDR3: CASSFPVPYEQYF

J: TRBJ2-1
V: TRBV6-1
D: TRBD2
CDR3: CASSGRTSGSYNEQFF

J: TRBJ2-2
V: TRBV19
D: TRBD1
CDR3: CASSLGQGGTGELFF

J: TRBJ1-6
V: TRBV7-3
D: TRBD1
CDR3: CASSLDRVSAPLHF

J: TRBJ2-3
V: TRBV5-1
D: TRBD1
CDR3: CASAAGGSPSGTDTQYF

J: TRBJ2-2
V: TRBV12-5
D: NA
CDR3: CASGLNLDYTGELFF

J: TRBJ1-2
V: TRBV27
D: TRBD1
CDR3: CASSRTGSNGYTF

J: TRBJ2-1
V: TRBV15
D: TRBD1
CDR3: CATSRDRDSRYNEQFF

J: TRBJ2-1
V: TRBV10-3
D: NA
CDR3: CAIRGPGNEQFF

J: TRBJ2-2
V: TRBV7-6
D: NA
CDR3: CASSLGGTGELFF

J: TRBJ1-3
V: TRBV19
D: TRBD1
CDR3: CASSWTGSSGNTIYF

J: TRBJ2-7
V: TRBV18
D: NA
CDR3: CASSPQQEGEQYF

J: TRBJ1-5
V: TRBV19
D: TRBD1
CDR3: CASSIGQGTGSNQPQHF

J: TRBJ1-5
V: TRBV7-2
D: NA
CDR3: CASSLGNYQPQHF

J: TRBJ2-7
V: TRBV2
D: NA
CDR3: CASSEGLLMNEQYF

J: TRBJ1-2
V: TRBV6-1
D: NA
CDR3: CASSENRASYGYTF

J: TRBJ1-1
V: TRBV10-1
D: NA
CDR3: CASSVTLSAEAFF